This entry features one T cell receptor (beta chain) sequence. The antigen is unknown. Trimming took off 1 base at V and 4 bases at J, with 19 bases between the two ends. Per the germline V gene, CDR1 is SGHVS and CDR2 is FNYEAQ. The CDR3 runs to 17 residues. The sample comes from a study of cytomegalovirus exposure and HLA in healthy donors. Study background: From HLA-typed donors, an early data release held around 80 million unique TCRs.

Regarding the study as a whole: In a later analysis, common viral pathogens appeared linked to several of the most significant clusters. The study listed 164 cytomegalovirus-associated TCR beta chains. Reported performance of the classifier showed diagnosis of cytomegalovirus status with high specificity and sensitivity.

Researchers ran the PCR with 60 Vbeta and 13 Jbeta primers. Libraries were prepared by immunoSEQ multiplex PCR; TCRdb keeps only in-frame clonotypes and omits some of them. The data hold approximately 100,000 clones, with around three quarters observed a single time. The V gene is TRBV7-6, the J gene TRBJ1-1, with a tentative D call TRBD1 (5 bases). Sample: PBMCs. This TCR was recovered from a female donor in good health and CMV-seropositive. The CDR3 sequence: CASSLGWGGTSRTEAFF. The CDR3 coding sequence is TGTGCCAGCAGCTTAGGGTGGGGGGGGACGAGTCGCACTGAAGCTTTCTTT.